The clone carrying this T cell receptor beta chain appeared a few times. Its antigen is not known. The data are from a study of human T cells and chemical hapten exposure. Per the original data handling: The number of TCRs in each sample had a median of approximately 93,000 and spanned roughly 23,224 to 700,000. From the RACE reads, TCRdb called clonotypes with MiXCR, one entry per CDR3 protein. What appears here as the V and J calls and clone size reflects TCRdb's work, not the paper's. The sample shows about 140,000 distinct CDR3 sequences, about 11% of them seen only once. The CDR3 contains 13 residues. Looked up from germline, CDR1 is SGHRS and CDR2 is YFSETQ. V lost 0 bases to trimming and J lost 7 bases, with 10 bases between them. Time point noted: patch test 2, 6 weeks after DPC sensitization. The treatment: therapeutic diphenylcyclopropenone sensitization with weekly scalp DPC. Notes on the study in general: Among TCRs, those above 1 in 1000 frequency were unaffected by DPC sensitization. Compared with pre-sensitization or healthy control sets, expanded TCRs clustered more.

The sample consisted of whole blood, taken in connection with sensitization to the hapten diphenylcyclopropenone (DPC). The receptor comes from a woman aged 45-60 years with alopecia areata. Some clones in this sample may be carry-over from other donors' samples. V is TRBV5-1 and J is TRBJ1-1; D may be TRBD1 (6 bases). In DNA, the CDR3 is TGCGCCAGCAGCTTGGGACAGGCCTTTGAAGCTTTCTTT. It codes for CASSLGQAFEAFF.